This is a list of T cell receptor beta chains from one sample in a study of Ad26.COV2.S vaccination and SARS-CoV-2 variants. Libraries were prepared by immunoSEQ multiplex PCR; TCRdb keeps only in-frame clonotypes and omits some of them. The table shows a few hundred thousand clones, with roughly 84% occurring only once. The sample was peripheral blood, taken in a trial of Ad26.COV2.S vaccine versus placebo. The receptors originated from a person aged 18-65 years who received the Ad26.COV2.S COVID-19 vaccine or a placebo. The CDR3 runs from the conserved cysteine through the conserved F or W. The order of the fields is CDR3 DNA, CDR3 protein, V gene, clone size, D gene, J gene. A D gene is named only where the DNA matches it firmly. Some rows mark clone size as missing; the rest say once, few, many or name a class of expanded clone.

CDR3nt: TGCGCCAGCAGTTCCCTTTCAGGAAACTATGGCTACACCTTC
CDR3aa: CASSSLSGNYGYTF
v_gene: TRBV5-1
abundance: -
d_gene: -
j_gene: TRBJ1-2

CDR3nt: TGTGCCAGCAGTTTAATGCGGGGAGGAAATTCACCCCTCCACTTT
CDR3aa: CASSLMRGGNSPLHF
v_gene: TRBV27
abundance: -
d_gene: -
j_gene: TRBJ1-6

CDR3nt: TGTGCCAGCAGCCGAGGGCTAGCGGGCGAAACCGGGGAGCTGTTTTTT
CDR3aa: CASSRGLAGETGELFF
v_gene: TRBV3-1/TRBV3-2
abundance: -
d_gene: TRBD2
j_gene: TRBJ2-2

CDR3nt: TGTGCCAGCAGCATCACAGGGGGCTCCTACAATGAGCAGTTCTTC
CDR3aa: CASSITGGSYNEQFF
v_gene: TRBV5-5
abundance: -
d_gene: TRBD1
j_gene: TRBJ2-1

CDR3nt: TGTGCCAGTAGTACCCTCCCGGGACAGGGCAACAACGAGCAGTACTTC
CDR3aa: CASSTLPGQGNNEQYF
v_gene: TRBV19
abundance: once
d_gene: TRBD1
j_gene: TRBJ2-7

CDR3nt: TGTGCCAGCAGCCACTGGACAGGGACTTCTAATTCACCCCTCCACTTT
CDR3aa: CASSHWTGTSNSPLHF
v_gene: TRBV4-2
abundance: -
d_gene: TRBD1
j_gene: TRBJ1-6

CDR3nt: TGTGCCAGCAGTTACTCGTTGTACCAGGGAGGTGAGCAGTTCTTC
CDR3aa: CASSYSLYQGGEQFF
v_gene: TRBV6-5
abundance: -
d_gene: -
j_gene: TRBJ2-1

CDR3nt: TGTGCCAGCAGCAACTACGGACAGGGTAACGAGCAGTACTTC
CDR3aa: CASSNYGQGNEQYF
v_gene: TRBV27
abundance: -
d_gene: TRBD1
j_gene: TRBJ2-7

CDR3nt: TGTGCCAGCTCACAGTCAGGCAACTCTGGAAACACCATATATTTT
CDR3aa: CASSQSGNSGNTIYF
v_gene: TRBV18
abundance: -
d_gene: -
j_gene: TRBJ1-3

CDR3nt: TGTGCCAGCTCAATAGCAGTCGGGTTGAGCTACGAGCAGTACTTC
CDR3aa: CASSIAVGLSYEQYF
v_gene: TRBV18
abundance: -
d_gene: -
j_gene: TRBJ2-7

CDR3nt: TGTGCCAGCAGCTTAGTTGGGGATAGCAATCAGCCCCAGCATTTT
CDR3aa: CASSLVGDSNQPQHF
v_gene: TRBV7-2
abundance: -
d_gene: -
j_gene: TRBJ1-5

CDR3nt: TGTGCCAGCAGCTTTAGCTCCCTCCGGGCAGGCGACGAGCAGTACTTC
CDR3aa: CASSFSSLRAGDEQYF
v_gene: TRBV7-9
abundance: -
d_gene: -
j_gene: TRBJ2-7

CDR3nt: TGTGCCAGCTCACCAGACAGATGGGGCAATCAGCCCCAGCATTTT
CDR3aa: CASSPDRWGNQPQHF
v_gene: TRBV18
abundance: once
d_gene: -
j_gene: TRBJ1-5

CDR3nt: TGCGCCAGCACAAGGACAGGAGGATCTGATGGCTACACCTTC
CDR3aa: CASTRTGGSDGYTF
v_gene: TRBV10-2
abundance: few
d_gene: TRBD1
j_gene: TRBJ1-2

CDR3nt: TGTGCTAGCAGGGATGGCGAAGGGAGATCTAATGAAAAACTGTTTTTT
CDR3aa: CASRDGEGRSNEKLFF
v_gene: TRBV7-7
abundance: -
d_gene: -
j_gene: TRBJ1-4

CDR3nt: TGTGCCAGCAGCTTAGGGGGACAGGTTCGCAATTCACCCCTCCACTTT
CDR3aa: CASSLGGQVRNSPLHF
v_gene: TRBV7-2
abundance: few
d_gene: TRBD1
j_gene: TRBJ1-6

CDR3nt: TGTGCCAGCAGCCTACAGGGGCGGTCGGACACTGAAGCTTTCTTT
CDR3aa: CASSLQGRSDTEAFF
v_gene: TRBV7-9
abundance: once
d_gene: TRBD1
j_gene: TRBJ1-1

CDR3nt: TGTGCCAGCTCACAGGTAGGGGAAAGTACTGAAGCTTTCTTT
CDR3aa: CASSQVGESTEAFF
v_gene: TRBV18
abundance: -
d_gene: -
j_gene: TRBJ1-1

CDR3nt: TGCAGTGCTAGTAAGAGTACAGATACGCAGTATTTT
CDR3aa: CSASKSTDTQYF
v_gene: TRBV20-1
abundance: -
d_gene: -
j_gene: TRBJ2-3

CDR3nt: TGTGCCAGCAGCTTAGTTGGGGTTTCCAAAAACATTCAGTACTTC
CDR3aa: CASSLVGVSKNIQYF
v_gene: TRBV7-2
abundance: -
d_gene: -
j_gene: TRBJ2-4

CDR3nt: TGTGCCAGCAGCCAAGAGAGGACACATGGATCACCCCTCCACTTT
CDR3aa: CASSQERTHGSPLHF
v_gene: TRBV4-2
abundance: -
d_gene: -
j_gene: TRBJ1-6

CDR3nt: TGTGCCACCAGCAGAGACCGGACAGGGGGCCTGTCATATGGAAACACCATATATTTT
CDR3aa: CATSRDRTGGLSYGNTIYF
v_gene: TRBV15
abundance: -
d_gene: TRBD1
j_gene: TRBJ1-3

CDR3nt: TGTGCCAGCAGCCAAGTCCAGGGCGACACTGAAGCTTTCTTT
CDR3aa: CASSQVQGDTEAFF
v_gene: TRBV3-1/TRBV3-2
abundance: -
d_gene: -
j_gene: TRBJ1-1

CDR3nt: TGTGCCAGCAGCGTAGGCGGTAGGGGCGGTGAAAAACTGTTTTTT
CDR3aa: CASSVGGRGGEKLFF
v_gene: TRBV9
abundance: -
d_gene: -
j_gene: TRBJ1-4

CDR3nt: TGCAGCGCTGGTGGGGGCGCCGCTGGGGCCAACGTCCTGACTTTC
CDR3aa: CSAGGGAAGANVLTF
v_gene: TRBV29-1
abundance: -
d_gene: -
j_gene: TRBJ2-6

CDR3nt: TGTGCCAGCAGTTCCCAGGGGACCTACAATGAGCAGTTCTTC
CDR3aa: CASSSQGTYNEQFF
v_gene: TRBV27
abundance: -
d_gene: -
j_gene: TRBJ2-1

CDR3nt: TGTGCCAGCAGTTACTCGGCAGGGGGTGGTGAAGAGACCCAGTACTTC
CDR3aa: CASSYSAGGGEETQYF
v_gene: TRBV6-5
abundance: -
d_gene: TRBD1
j_gene: TRBJ2-5

CDR3nt: TGTGCCAGCATCCAAGGAGAAGAGGAGACCCAGTACTTC
CDR3aa: CASIQGEEETQYF
v_gene: TRBV27
abundance: -
d_gene: -
j_gene: TRBJ2-5

CDR3nt: TGTGCCAGCAGTCCATGGGACAGTACGAGGGAGACCCAGTACTTC
CDR3aa: CASSPWDSTRETQYF
v_gene: TRBV6-5
abundance: -
d_gene: TRBD1
j_gene: TRBJ2-5

CDR3nt: TGTGCCAGCAGCCGCCGGGACCTGGCATCCTACGAGCAGTACTTC
CDR3aa: CASSRRDLASYEQYF
v_gene: TRBV3-1/TRBV3-2
abundance: -
d_gene: -
j_gene: TRBJ2-7

CDR3nt: TGTGCCAGCGTAAAGGGGCGACAGGTTCTGCCCCTGGGGTCCTACGAGCAGTACTTC
CDR3aa: CASVKGRQVLPLGSYEQYF
v_gene: TRBV2
abundance: -
d_gene: -
j_gene: TRBJ2-7

CDR3nt: TGCGCCAGCATGGGCCCCCGCAATGAGCAGTTCTTC
CDR3aa: CASMGPRNEQFF
v_gene: TRBV4-1
abundance: -
d_gene: -
j_gene: TRBJ2-1

CDR3nt: TGCGCCAGCAGCCAGGAACCAGTCGAACCCACAGATACGCAGTATTTT
CDR3aa: CASSQEPVEPTDTQYF
v_gene: TRBV4-1
abundance: -
d_gene: -
j_gene: TRBJ2-3

CDR3nt: TGTGCCAGCAGTCCCAGGGACAGCGTTAACTATGGCTACACCTTC
CDR3aa: CASSPRDSVNYGYTF
v_gene: TRBV28
abundance: -
d_gene: TRBD1
j_gene: TRBJ1-2

CDR3nt: TGTGCTAGCAGCCAAACGTGGTGCAGGGTCAATAGCAATCAGCCCCAGCATTTT
CDR3aa: CASSQTWCRVNSNQPQHF
v_gene: TRBV7-7
abundance: few
d_gene: -
j_gene: TRBJ1-5

CDR3nt: TGTGCCACAAACTTGAGCTCCTACAATGAGCAGTTCTTC
CDR3aa: CATNLSSYNEQFF
v_gene: TRBV24-1
abundance: -
d_gene: -
j_gene: TRBJ2-1

CDR3nt: TGTGCCAGCAGTGAACTTAGCGGGTATACGCAGTATTTT
CDR3aa: CASSELSGYTQYF
v_gene: TRBV6-1
abundance: -
d_gene: TRBD2
j_gene: TRBJ2-3

CDR3nt: TGTGCCAGCAGTTACGCCGGGACGAACACTGAAGCTTTCTTT
CDR3aa: CASSYAGTNTEAFF
v_gene: TRBV6-5
abundance: -
d_gene: -
j_gene: TRBJ1-1

CDR3nt: TGTGCCAGCAAAACCGGACAGAACACTGAAGCTTTCTTT
CDR3aa: CASKTGQNTEAFF
v_gene: TRBV4-2
abundance: few
d_gene: -
j_gene: TRBJ1-1

CDR3nt: TGTGCCAGCACCCCGGGAGGTTCTGGAAACACCATATATTTT
CDR3aa: CASTPGGSGNTIYF
v_gene: TRBV6-5
abundance: -
d_gene: -
j_gene: TRBJ1-3

CDR3nt: TGTGCCAGCAGCTTAGTGGGGGGGAAGGAGACCCAGTACTTC
CDR3aa: CASSLVGGKETQYF
v_gene: TRBV7-2
abundance: -
d_gene: TRBD2
j_gene: TRBJ2-5

CDR3nt: TGTGCCTGGAGTCCCCTGGCGGGGGGTTCTGATACGCAGTATTTT
CDR3aa: CAWSPLAGGSDTQYF
v_gene: TRBV30
abundance: -
d_gene: TRBD2
j_gene: TRBJ2-3

CDR3nt: TGTGCCAGTAGTATAGATGTGCTTAATCAGCCCCAGCATTTT
CDR3aa: CASSIDVLNQPQHF
v_gene: TRBV19
abundance: -
d_gene: -
j_gene: TRBJ1-5

CDR3nt: TGTGCCAGCAGCGGGGGACAGGGTACCGGGGAGCTGTTTTTT
CDR3aa: CASSGGQGTGELFF
v_gene: TRBV2
abundance: -
d_gene: TRBD1
j_gene: TRBJ2-2

CDR3nt: TGTGCCACCAGTGATTTCACCGGTAGGACCCAGTACTTC
CDR3aa: CATSDFTGRTQYF
v_gene: TRBV24-1
abundance: -
d_gene: -
j_gene: TRBJ2-5

CDR3nt: TGTGCCATCACTAGACAGGGAAGGGGCACAGATACGCAGTATTTT
CDR3aa: CAITRQGRGTDTQYF
v_gene: TRBV10-3
abundance: -
d_gene: TRBD1
j_gene: TRBJ2-3